These 8 T cell receptor beta chains share one sample of origin, sequenced in a study of T cells after yellow fever vaccination. A single record per CDR3 protein comes from TCRdb applying MiXCR to the 5' RACE reads. Of a few hundred thousand distinct CDR3 sequences in the sample, about 5% were seen once. Sequencing was performed on CD4+ T cells sorted from PBMCs, taken on the day of the yellow fever booster vaccination. These receptors were obtained from a man between 18 and 35 years old who received the YFV17D yellow fever vaccine.

This clonotype was recorded a few times. This chain uses TRBV6-5 with TRBJ2-5; 7 bases are shared with TRBD2. Germline loops: CDR1 MNHEY, CDR2 SVGAGI. This CDR3 is built from 14 residues. The ends lost 5 bases at V and 5 bases at J; junction bases unmatched: 8. The CDR3 loop reads CASSPRAGLETQYF. CDR3 nucleotide sequence: TGTGCCAGCAGTCCTCGAGCGGGGCTTGAGACCCAGTACTTC.

This clonotype was counted at least ten times. The genes are TRBV5-1 and TRBJ1-3, with no clear D. The length of the CDR3 is 15 residues. The germline V gene has CDR1 SGHRS and CDR2 YFSETQ. V was clipped by 4 bases and J by 2 bases, with 13 bases between them. The CDR3 bases are TGCGCCAGCAGCCTCGATCGGGGAGCTGGAAACACCATATATTTT. It translates to CASSLDRGAGNTIYF.

This clonotype has ten or more counts. The rearrangement joins TRBV11-2 to TRBJ1-5; 7 positions agree with TRBD1. Germline V lookup: CDR1 SGHAT, CDR2 FQNNGV. Unmatched junction bases numbered 11, after V lost 5 bases and J lost 4 bases. The CDR3 consists of 16 residues. The CDR3 protein is CASSQTTGVGNQPQHF. DNA for the CDR3: TGTGCCAGCAGCCAAACAACAGGGGTGGGTAATCAGCCCCAGCATTTT.

This clonotype was seen at least ten times. The chain carries TRBV7-2 and TRBJ2-1; the match to TRBD2 covers 14 bases. This CDR3 has 14 residues. In germline, CDR1 is SGHTA, CDR2 FQGNSA. V lost 5 bases and J lost 10; bases outside the gene matches: 4. The CDR3 sequence: CASSLTSGGDEQFF. Here the CDR3 DNA reads TGTGCCAGCAGCCTGACTAGCGGGGGGGACGAGCAGTTCTTC.

This clonotype was picked up many times. The CDR3 nucleotides read TGTGCCAGCACCCCCGATTGGGGCTATGGCTACACCTTC. Protein product: CASTPDWGYGYTF. The rearrangement joins TRBV12-3 or TRBV12-4 to TRBJ1-2; D is ambiguous. The V and J ends lost 7 bases and 4 bases respectively, with 13 bases between them. There are 13 residues in the CDR3.

This clonotype was seen repeatedly, ten times or more. The chain carries TRBV14 and TRBJ2-1; 7 positions agree with TRBD2. Per germline, CDR1 SGHDN and CDR2 FVKESK. This CDR3 comprises 13 residues. V lost 3 bases to trimming and J lost 10 bases; unmatched junction nucleotides: 6. The CDR3 here is CASSQNYGGEQFF. DNA for the CDR3: TGTGCCAGCAGCCAGAACTACGGGGGGGAGCAGTTCTTC.

This clonotype was seen a handful of times. The chain carries TRBV5-1 and TRBJ1-1; D ambiguous. This CDR3 comprises 14 residues. Germline CDR1 reads SGHRS; CDR2 reads YFSETQ. With 2 bases removed from V and 0 bases from J, the gap between germline ends came to 8 bases. The CDR3 region is CASSLSTVNTEAFF. The CDR3 DNA is TGCGCCAGCAGCTTAAGTACAGTGAACACTGAAGCTTTCTTT.

This clonotype was counted only a few times. This chain uses TRBV10-3 with TRBJ2-7, with D perhaps assigned TRBD1 or TRBD2 (5 bases each). This CDR3 comprises 13 residues. Trimming pared 10 bases from V and 0 bases from J, leaving 13 bases between. The germline V gene encodes CDR1 ENHRY and CDR2 SYGVKD. CDR3: CATRDLNSYEQYF. The DNA of the CDR3 is TGTGCCACCCGGGACCTGAACTCCTACGAGCAGTACTTC.